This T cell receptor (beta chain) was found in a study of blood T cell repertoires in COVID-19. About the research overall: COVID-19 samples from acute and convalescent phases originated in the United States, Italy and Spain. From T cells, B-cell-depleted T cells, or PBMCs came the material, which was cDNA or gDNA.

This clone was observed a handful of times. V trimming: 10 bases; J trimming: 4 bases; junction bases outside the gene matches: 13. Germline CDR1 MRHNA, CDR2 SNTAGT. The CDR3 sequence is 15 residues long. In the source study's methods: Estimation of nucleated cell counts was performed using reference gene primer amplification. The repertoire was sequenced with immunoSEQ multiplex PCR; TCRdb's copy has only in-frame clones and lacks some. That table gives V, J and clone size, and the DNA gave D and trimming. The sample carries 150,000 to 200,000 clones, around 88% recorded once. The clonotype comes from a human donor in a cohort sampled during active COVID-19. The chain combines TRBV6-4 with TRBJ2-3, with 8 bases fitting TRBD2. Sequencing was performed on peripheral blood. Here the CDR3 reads CATLGSGRGSDTQYF. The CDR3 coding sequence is TGTGCCACCCTAGGAAGCGGGAGAGGGTCAGATACGCAGTATTTT.